These 18 T cell receptor beta chains share one sample of origin, sequenced in a study of cytomegalovirus exposure and HLA in healthy donors. PCR was performed using 60 Vbeta and 13 Jbeta primers. Only in-frame clones appear in the TCRdb table, and some are missing; sequencing was by immunoSEQ multiplex PCR. The sample lists 200,000 to 300,000 clones, roughly 86% occurring once. Sample: PBMCs. These receptors were collected from a woman between 35 and 50 years old in good health and CMV-seropositive.

The gene calls are TRBV19 and TRBJ1-1, with D possibly being TRBD1 (5 bases). This CDR3 is 14 amino acids long. The V and J ends lost 4 bases and 5 bases respectively, with 14 bases between them. CDR1 and CDR2 (germline): LNHDA, SQIVND (reference sequence). CDR3 sequence reads: CASSTTQGLTEAFF. The CDR3 region has the DNA TGTGCCAGTAGTACCACTCAGGGTCTGACTGAAGCTTTCTTT.

J is TRBJ2-1 and V is TRBV5-6, with TRBD2 matching 8 bases. V shed 4 bases and J 3 bases; nucleotides not matched to a gene: 9. The CDR3 totals 16 residues. Germline V lookup: CDR1 SGHDT, CDR2 YYEEEE. The CDR3 bases are TGTGCCAGCAGCCCGTATGGGACTAGAAACTACAATGAGCAGTTCTTC. This sequence encodes CASSPYGTRNYNEQFF. Complete variable domain (other parts from reference TRBV5-6 and TRBJ2-1): DAGVTQSPTHLIKTRGQQVTLRCSPKSGHDTVSWYQQALGQGPQFIFQYYEEEERQRGNFPDRFSGHQFPNYSSELNVNALLLGDSALYLCASSPYGTRNYNEQFFGPGTRLTVL.

The sample holds a few counts of this clone. The V call is TRBV4-2, the J call TRBJ2-5; 9 bases are a match to TRBD2. This CDR3 is built from 15 residues. V lost 5 bases and J lost 5; bases outside the gene matches: 9. CDR1 LGHNA and CDR2 YNFKEQ come from the germline V gene. This CDR3 reads CASSGSGSVGETQYF. CDR3 DNA sequence: TGTGCCAGCAGCGGTAGCGGGAGTGTAGGGGAGACCCAGTACTTC.

This chain links TRBV29-1 with TRBJ2-5, with D possibly being TRBD2 (5 bases). The CDR3 is 14 residues long. Trimming removed 1 base from V and 5 bases from J, with 14 bases in between. Germline CDR1 is SQVTM and CDR2 is ANQGSEA. This CDR3 is CSVEGETFAETQYF. The CDR3 region has the DNA TGCAGCGTTGAAGGGGAGACCTTCGCTGAGACCCAGTACTTC.

This chain links TRBV4-3 with TRBJ2-6, with 7 positions matching TRBD1. V trimming: 1 base; J trimming: 0 bases; junction bases outside the gene matches: 9. Germline-derived CDR1 and CDR2 are LGHNA and YSLEER. The CDR3 runs to 19 residues. The CDR3 bases are TGCGCCAGCAGCCAAGTTGGGACAGCTATCTCCTCTGGGGCCAACGTCCTGACTTTC. Translating gives CASSQVGTAISSGANVLTF.

In the case of this clone: Compared with germline, one end of the junction differs, possibly owing to a read error. This rearrangement joins TRBV30 to TRBJ1-3; 7 nucleotides agree with TRBD1. The CDR3 loop spans 14 amino acids. Germline CDR1 reads GTSNPN; CDR2 reads SVGIG (reference sequence). In DNA, the CDR3 is TGTGCCTGTGAACCGGGACAGTTTGGAAACACCACATATTTT. Its translation is CACEPGQFGNTTYF.

The rearrangement links TRBV18 to TRBJ2-5, with 9 nucleotides matching TRBD1. CDR3 size: 15 residues. V lost 2 bases and J lost 3; bases outside the gene matches: 4. Germline loops: CDR1 KGHSH, CDR2 LQKENI. CDR3 DNA: TGTGCCAGCTCACCATTGACAGGGGGGGAAGAGACCCAGTACTTC. Translation gives CASSPLTGGEETQYF.

The chain recombines TRBV13 with TRBJ2-6; D not resolved. The CDR3 loop spans 16 amino acids. Trimming shortened V by 5 bases and J by 0 bases, and 11 bases separated the two germline ends. Germline V gives CDR1 PRHDT, CDR2 FYEKMQ (reference sequence). The CDR3 loop reads CASSPRDNSGANVLTF. CDR3 nucleotides: TGTGCCAGCAGCCCCCGAGACAACTCTGGGGCCAACGTCCTGACTTTC.

The chain uses TRBV28 and TRBJ1-6; 8 positions agree with TRBD1. Germline loops: CDR1 MDHEN, CDR2 SYDVKM. The CDR3 extends over 16 amino acids. The trim removed 2 bases at V and 4 bases at J, leaving 4 bases unmatched. DNA for the CDR3: TGTGCCAGCAGTTTAACGCAGGGGGCGTATAATTCACCCCTCCACTTT. Translation gives CASSLTQGAYNSPLHF.

V is TRBV2 and J is TRBJ1-6; tentatively, D is TRBD1 (6 bases). This CDR3 spans 14 amino acids. Germline values: CDR1 SNHLY, CDR2 FYNNEI. V lost 6 bases to trimming and J lost 14 bases, with 20 bases between them. The DNA of the CDR3 is TGTGCCAGCAGGGTGGACAGTCCCCGAGAGGCCCTCCACTTT. It codes for CASRVDSPREALHF.

The chain uses TRBV6-1 and TRBJ2-2; 11 positions match TRBD2. The V segment lost 6 bases and the J segment 4 bases; nucleotides outside the gene matches: 4. Germline V gene sequence: CDR1 MNHNS, CDR2 SASEGT. The CDR3 runs 15 residues. The DNA of the CDR3 is TGTGCCAGCAGGGAACTAGCGGGAGCCACCGGGGAGCTGTTTTTT. Encoded protein: CASRELAGATGELFF.

This chain uses TRBV5-6 with TRBJ2-7, with a possible D match to TRBD2 (6 bases). The germline V gene has CDR1 SGHDT and CDR2 YYEEEE. This CDR3 is 12 amino acids long. Trimming took off 2 bases at V and 3 bases at J, with 6 bases between the two ends. CDR3: CASSFGSYEQYF. Written as DNA, the CDR3 is TGTGCCAGCAGCTTCGGGAGCTACGAGCAGTACTTC.

This clone was detected a few times. The genes are TRBV6-1 and TRBJ2-7; TRBD1 is a possible D gene (5 bases). Germline CDR1 MNHNS, CDR2 SASEGT. The V end lost 5 bases, the J end lost 2 bases, and 16 bases lay between the germline ends. The CDR3 spans 15 residues. Here the CDR3 DNA reads TGTGCCAGCAGTCTGGCCAGGGAAGGACCCTACGAGCAGTACTTC. Encoded protein: CASSLAREGPYEQYF.

This chain connects TRBV10-3 to TRBJ1-4; no clear D gene. Trimming stripped 0 bases from V and 7 bases from J, with 9 bases between. The V gene's germline CDR1 is ENHRY and CDR2 SYGVKD. The CDR3 sequence is 14 residues long. The CDR3 coding sequence is TGTGCCATCAGTGAGTCTACGGGAGTTGAAAAACTGTTTTTT. Its protein product is CAISESTGVEKLFF.

For the CDR3, the DNA is TGTGCCAGCTCACTTACTGGGACAGGGGCGCAAGAGACCCAGTACTTC. Protein product: CASSLTGTGAQETQYF. The chain has TRBV18 and TRBJ2-5, with 10 nucleotides matching TRBD1. J lost 2 bases, V lost 4 bases, and 7 bases had no gene match. Germline V CDR1 and CDR2: KGHSH, LQKENI. The CDR3 spans 16 residues.

V usage is TRBV4-3 and J usage is TRBJ1-1; D possibly corresponds to TRBD1 (6 bases). The germline V gene encodes CDR1 LGHNA and CDR2 YSLEER. This CDR3 region has 15 residues. Trimming removed 1 base at V and 5 bases at J, with 14 bases between. The DNA of the CDR3 is TGCGCCAGCAGCCAAGGAACAGGGAGTAAGACTGAAGCTTTCTTT. This sequence encodes CASSQGTGSKTEAFF.

The chain employs TRBV4-2 and TRBJ1-6; D gene uncertain. This CDR3 is 14 amino acids long. Germline V gives CDR1 LGHNA, CDR2 YNFKEQ. Trimming shortened V by 2 bases and J by 7 bases, and 9 bases separated the two germline ends. The CDR3 protein is CASSQSGRNSPLHF. The CDR3 DNA sequence: TGTGCCAGCAGCCAAAGTGGCAGAAATTCACCCCTCCACTTT.

The gene calls are TRBV5-1 and TRBJ1-1; TRBD1 agrees at 7 bases. In germline, CDR1 is SGHRS, CDR2 YFSETQ. CDR3 length: 14 residues. J gave up 3 bases and V 2 bases, and 4 bases lay outside the gene matches. The CDR3 DNA follows: TGCGCCAGCAGCTTATCAGGGGGTTACACTGAAGCTTTCTTT. The encoded protein is CASSLSGGYTEAFF.